This entry lists 5 T cell receptor beta chains sequenced from one sample in a study of blood T cell repertoires in COVID-19. Sequencing was performed with immunoSEQ multiplex PCR; in TCRdb, only in-frame clones are kept and a portion is missing. The sample includes 87,000 or so clones, approximately 85% of them seen just once. Sequenced sample: peripheral blood. The source of these receptors is a woman aged 80 or over with COVID-19, enrolled during active disease.

The chain carries TRBV4-1 and TRBJ2-1; 8 bases line up with TRBD2. Germline CDR1 and CDR2: MGHRA and YSYEKL. The CDR3 spans 15 residues. V shed 0 bases and J 7 bases; nucleotides not matched to a gene: 5. In DNA form, the CDR3 reads TGCGCCAGCAGCCAAGATCCGGGGGGGCTAAATGAGCAGTTCTTC. This encodes CASSQDPGGLNEQFF.

The chain uses TRBV5-1 and TRBJ2-3; TRBD1 matches 10 bases. Germline V gene lookup returns CDR1 SGHRS and CDR2 YFSETQ. The CDR3 is 17 residues long. With 0 bases clipped from V and 4 bases from J, the junction kept 8 bases outside the gene matches. CDR3 nucleotide sequence: TGCGCCAGCAGCTTGGGACGACAGGGGGCATTCCCAGATACGCAGTATTTT. Residues: CASSLGRQGAFPDTQYF.

The CDR3 here is CASSRGQGFGYTF. DNA of the CDR3: TGTGCCAGCAGCCGGGGACAGGGGTTTGGCTACACCTTC. The chain carries TRBV28 and TRBJ1-2; 10 bases are shared with TRBD1. The CDR3 has 13 amino acids. V trimming: 6 bases; J trimming: 7 bases; junction bases outside the gene matches: 5. Germline-derived CDR1 and CDR2 are MDHEN and SYDVKM.

The V call is TRBV5-1, the J call TRBJ2-5; TRBD1 agrees at 11 bases. After removal of 2 bases from V and 5 bases from J, the junction contained 8 bases not matched to a gene. This CDR3 region has 16 residues. Per germline, CDR1 SGHRS and CDR2 YFSETQ. CDR3 protein: CASSFLGQGASETQYF. DNA of the CDR3: TGCGCCAGCAGCTTTTTAGGACAGGGGGCGTCGGAGACCCAGTACTTC.

V is TRBV12-3 or TRBV12-4 and J is TRBJ1-1; no clear D. The CDR3 spans 12 residues. Trimming left V 7 bases short and J 6 bases short, with 12 bases between. The CDR3 coding sequence is TGTGCCAGCAATCGGCCGAGCGCTGAAGCTTTCTTT. It encodes CASNRPSAEAFF.